The table lists the clone carrying this TCR beta chain with many counts. Its specificity is not known. This record belongs to a study of T cells in Graves' hyperthyroidism and ophthalmopathy. Study information: At the time of initial diagnosis and before any treatment, peripheral blood was collected. Study-level findings and limits: Also found in blood were most expanded thyroid clonotypes above 0.001. Classification by a 13 V-J model distinguished ophthalmopathy from stable hyperthyroidism. Ophthalmopathy was identified by the model a median around 6.9 months ahead of onset.

Researchers took RNA transcripts and amplified the TCR beta CDR3 regions from them. The HTBI primer set was used in a first-round RT-PCR of the TCR CDR3. TCRdb called the multiplex PCR reads again in MiXCR, with one record for every CDR3 protein. The sample carries a few hundred thousand distinct CDR3 sequences, less than 25% recorded once. The origin of this receptor is a young man with Graves' hyperthyroidism. The sequencing input was blood.

CDR3 DNA sequence: TGTGCCAGCAGTCCCGACAGATATAGCAATCAGCCCCAGCATTTT. This encodes CASSPDRYSNQPQHF. The rearrangement uses TRBV12-3 or TRBV12-4 and TRBJ1-5, with TRBD1 as a possible D gene (5 bases). Trimming cost V 5 bases and J 0 bases, with 11 bases left between them. The CDR3 consists of 15 residues.